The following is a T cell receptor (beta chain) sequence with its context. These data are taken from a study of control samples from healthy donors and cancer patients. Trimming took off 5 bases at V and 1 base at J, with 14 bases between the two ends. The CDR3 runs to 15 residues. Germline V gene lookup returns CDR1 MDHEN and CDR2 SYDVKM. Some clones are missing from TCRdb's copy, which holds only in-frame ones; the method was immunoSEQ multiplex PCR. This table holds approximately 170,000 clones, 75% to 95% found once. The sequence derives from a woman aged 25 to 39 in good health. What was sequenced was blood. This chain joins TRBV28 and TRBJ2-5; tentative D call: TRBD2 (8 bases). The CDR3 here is CASSREGASQETQYF. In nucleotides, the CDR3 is TGTGCCAGCAGTCGGGAGGGGGCTTCCCAAGAGACCCAGTACTTC. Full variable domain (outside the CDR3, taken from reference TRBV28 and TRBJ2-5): DVKVTQSSRYLVKRTGEKVFLECVQDMDHENMFWYRQDPGLGLRLIYFSYDVKMKEKGDIPEGYSVSREKKERFSLILESASTNQTSMYLCASSREGASQETQYFGPGTRLLVL.